This T cell receptor beta chain was captured in a study of blood T cell repertoires in COVID-19. CDR1 and CDR2 (germline): SGHRS, YFSETQ. This CDR3 region has 16 residues. Unmatched junction bases numbered 5, after V lost 3 bases and J lost 2 bases. Data came from immunoSEQ multiplex PCR; TCRdb stores just in-frame clones and leaves some out. Among under 170,000 clones listed, approximately 86% were seen once. Source material: peripheral blood. The receptor comes from an older man with acute or convalescent COVID-19. This chain uses TRBV5-1 with TRBJ2-1, with 10 bases matching TRBD2. The CDR3 region is CASSSTLAGAYNEQFF. The CDR3, as DNA: TGCGCCAGCAGCTCCACCCTAGCGGGAGCCTACAATGAGCAGTTCTTC. Full variable domain (missing parts from reference TRBV5-1 and TRBJ2-1): KAGVTQTPRYLIKTRGQQVTLSCSPISGHRSVSWYQQTPGQGLQFLFEYFSETQRNKGNFPGRFSGRQFSNSRSEMNVSTLELGDSALYLCASSSTLAGAYNEQFFGPGTRLTVL.